The rows below give T cell receptor beta chains drawn from one sample of a study of vaccination and CD4 T cells after COVID-19. These receptors have no known antigen. MiXCR, run by TCRdb on the PCR reads, gives a single entry per CDR3 protein. Of 8,000 to 10,000 distinct CDR3 sequences listed, just under 50% are singletons. Sequenced: CD4+ T cells from blood, cultured in vitro. All receptors derive from a human donor who had recovered from COVID-19. Each CDR3 is given with its conserved first and last residue. D genes are given only for firm matches. Some rows have no size entry. The others give once, few or many, or a class for an expanded clone.

clone_size	d_call	v_call	j_call	cdr3_aa	cdr3_nt
NA	NA	TRBV19	TRBJ2-5	CASSRAYQETQYF	TGTGCCAGTAGTAGGGCTTACCAAGAGACCCAGTACTTC
few	NA	TRBV19	TRBJ2-7	CASSTGMSSYEQYF	TGTGCCAGTAGTACAGGGATGAGCTCCTACGAGCAGTACTTC
NA	TRBD1	TRBV11-1	TRBJ2-1	CASSPGQSSYNEQFF	TGTGCCAGCAGCCCGGGACAGAGCTCCTACAATGAGCAGTTCTTC
few	NA	TRBV6-2/TRBV6-3	TRBJ1-1	CASSIDSSNTEAFF	TGTGCCAGCAGTATCGACAGCTCAAACACTGAAGCTTTCTTT
NA	NA	TRBV7-2	TRBJ2-7	CASSFKGPQIGAKYYEQYF	TGTGCCAGCAGCTTTAAAGGCCCCCAAATTGGGGCGAAATACTACGAGCAGTACTTC
NA	NA	TRBV5-4	TRBJ2-7	CASSLVMGLGSSKYEQYF	TGTGCCAGCAGCTTGGTGATGGGTCTCGGATCCTCTAAATACGAGCAGTACTTC
NA	NA	TRBV12-3/TRBV12-4	TRBJ2-5	CASSLRRQQETQYF	TGTGCCAGCAGTTTAAGGCGGCAGCAAGAGACCCAGTACTTC
NA	TRBD1	TRBV2	TRBJ1-1	CASSEATGKNTEAFF	TGTGCCAGCAGTGAGGCGACAGGGAAGAACACTGAAGCTTTCTTT
few	TRBD1	TRBV7-2	TRBJ2-5	CASSPEGQGAGTQYF	TGTGCCAGCAGCCCGGAGGGACAGGGGGCTGGGACCCAGTACTTC
NA	NA	TRBV10-1	TRBJ1-1	CASRELTGLNTEAFF	TGCGCCAGTCGCGAACTTACCGGTTTGAACACTGAAGCTTTCTTT
NA	TRBD1	TRBV12-3/TRBV12-4	TRBJ2-1	CASSPPGQGYNEQFF	TGTGCCAGCAGCCCCCCGGGACAGGGCTACAATGAGCAGTTCTTC
NA	NA	TRBV7-9	TRBJ1-1	CASSNQNSYTEAFF	TGTGCCAGCAGCAACCAGAACTCTTACACTGAAGCTTTCTTT
NA	TRBD2	TRBV5-4	TRBJ2-3	CATSGGGGRTDTQYF	TGTGCTACGTCGGGAGGCGGGGGGCGCACAGATACGCAGTATTTT
NA	TRBD1	TRBV6-2/TRBV6-3	TRBJ1-1	CASSRQGASTEAFF	TGTGCCAGCAGTCGACAGGGGGCGAGCACTGAAGCTTTCTTT
few	NA	TRBV11-1	TRBJ1-1	CASSSREKGVYTEAFF	TGTGCCAGCAGCTCCCGTGAGAAGGGGGTATATACTGAAGCTTTCTTT
few	TRBD2	TRBV7-9	TRBJ2-3	CASSWGASGGVDTQYF	TGTGCCAGCAGCTGGGGGGCTAGCGGGGGTGTAGATACGCAGTATTTT
NA	NA	TRBV7-9	TRBJ1-1	CASSLAYGVGTEAFF	TGTGCCAGCAGCTTAGCCTACGGGGTGGGGACTGAAGCTTTCTTT
few	NA	TRBV20-1	TRBJ1-5	CSVSAGGGNQPQHF	TGCAGTGTTTCGGCGGGGGGCGGCAATCAGCCCCAGCATTTT
few	TRBD1	TRBV30	TRBJ1-2	CAWSRDRGPGGYTF	TGTGCCTGGAGTCGGGACAGGGGGCCCGGTGGCTACACCTTC
NA	TRBD1	TRBV12-3/TRBV12-4	TRBJ2-3	CASSLQGADTQYF	TGTGCCAGCAGTTTACAGGGGGCAGATACGCAGTATTTT
NA	NA	TRBV19	TRBJ1-1	CASSIGQTYVAEAFF	TGTGCCAGTAGTATTGGACAGACTTACGTCGCTGAAGCTTTCTTT
once	NA	TRBV18	TRBJ1-1	CASSPPYRQENTEAFF	TGTGCCAGCTCACCCCCCTACAGACAGGAGAACACTGAAGCTTTCTTT
NA	TRBD1	TRBV27	TRBJ1-1	CASSSLGRGRGNTEAFF	TGTGCCAGCAGCTCTCTTGGGAGGGGGCGCGGGAACACTGAAGCTTTCTTT
medium-sized	NA	TRBV6-1	TRBJ1-3	CASSVKLNTIYF	TGTGCCAGCAGTGTAAAGCTAAACACCATATATTTT
few	NA	TRBV11-2	TRBJ1-1	CASSLVSGGVSEAFF	TGTGCCAGCAGCTTAGTATCTGGGGGGGTGTCCGAAGCTTTCTTT
NA	TRBD1	TRBV7-9	TRBJ1-1	CASSLGTGGMNTEAFF	TGTGCCAGCAGCTTAGGGACAGGGGGTATGAACACTGAAGCTTTCTTT
NA	TRBD2	TRBV20-1	TRBJ2-2	CSARDLTSGGPDTGELFF	TGCAGTGCTAGAGATCTAACTAGCGGGGGCCCCGACACCGGGGAGCTGTTTTTT
large	TRBD2	TRBV10-3	TRBJ2-1	CAIRLGREDEQFF	TGTGCCATCAGACTAGGTCGGGAGGATGAGCAGTTCTTC
NA	NA	TRBV11-1	TRBJ1-6	CASSAGPGLRGSPLHF	TGTGCCAGCAGCGCCGGGCCGGGCTTGAGGGGTTCACCCCTCCACTTT
NA	NA	TRBV4-2	TRBJ2-2	CASSSRTETNTGELFF	TGTGCCAGCAGCTCCCGGACAGAAACGAACACCGGGGAGCTGTTTTTT
few	TRBD1	TRBV6-1	TRBJ2-1	CASRRPGQGESEQFF	TGTGCCAGCAGACGTCCCGGACAGGGGGAGAGTGAGCAGTTCTTC
NA	NA	TRBV20-1	TRBJ2-1	CSARTRDHYNEQFF	TGCAGTGCTAGGACTAGAGACCATTACAATGAGCAGTTCTTC
once	NA	TRBV20-1	TRBJ2-3	CSARDPRQGTDTQYF	TGCAGTGCTAGAGATCCGAGACAGGGCACAGATACGCAGTATTTT
few	NA	TRBV7-7	TRBJ2-5	CASSLHRDQETQYF	TGTGCTAGCAGCCTCCACAGGGACCAAGAGACCCAGTACTTC
NA	NA	TRBV6-1	TRBJ2-7	CASSWQADPYEQYF	TGTGCCAGCAGCTGGCAGGCAGACCCCTACGAGCAGTACTTC
NA	TRBD1	TRBV10-2	TRBJ1-1	CASSVQGANTEAFF	TGCGCCAGCAGTGTACAGGGGGCGAACACTGAAGCTTTCTTT
NA	TRBD2	TRBV30	TRBJ2-4	CAWSRLAGGPGYF	TGTGCCTGGAGTCGACTAGCGGGAGGGCCGGGGTACTTC
NA	TRBD1	TRBV7-9	TRBJ1-1	CASRLDRRNTEAFF	TGTGCCAGCAGACTGGACAGGAGGAACACTGAAGCTTTCTTT
few	NA	TRBV6-1	TRBJ1-1	CASTPGQDTEAFF	TGTGCCAGCACCCCAGGGCAGGACACTGAAGCTTTCTTT
NA	TRBD2	TRBV20-1	TRBJ2-7	CSVELAGGSSYEQYF	TGCAGTGTGGAGCTAGCGGGGGGGAGCTCCTACGAGCAGTACTTC